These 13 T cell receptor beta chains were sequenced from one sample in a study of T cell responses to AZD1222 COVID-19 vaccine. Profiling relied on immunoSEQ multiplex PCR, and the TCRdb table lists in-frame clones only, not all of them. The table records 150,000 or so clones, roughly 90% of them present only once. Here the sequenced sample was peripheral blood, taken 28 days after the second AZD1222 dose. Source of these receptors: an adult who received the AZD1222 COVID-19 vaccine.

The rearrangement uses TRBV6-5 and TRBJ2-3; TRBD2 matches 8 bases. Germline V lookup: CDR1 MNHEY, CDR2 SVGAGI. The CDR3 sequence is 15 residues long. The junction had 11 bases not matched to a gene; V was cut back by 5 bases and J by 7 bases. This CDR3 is CASSPSGGTLNTQYF. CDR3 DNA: TGTGCCAGCAGTCCGAGCGGGGGTACTCTAAATACGCAGTATTTT.

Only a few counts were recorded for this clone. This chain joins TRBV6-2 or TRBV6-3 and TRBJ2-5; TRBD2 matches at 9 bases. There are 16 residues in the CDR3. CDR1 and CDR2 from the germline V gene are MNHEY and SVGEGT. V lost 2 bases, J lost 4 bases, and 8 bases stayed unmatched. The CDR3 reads CASSYGLAGFGETQYF. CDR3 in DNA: TGTGCCAGCAGTTACGGGCTAGCGGGGTTTGGAGAGACCCAGTACTTC.

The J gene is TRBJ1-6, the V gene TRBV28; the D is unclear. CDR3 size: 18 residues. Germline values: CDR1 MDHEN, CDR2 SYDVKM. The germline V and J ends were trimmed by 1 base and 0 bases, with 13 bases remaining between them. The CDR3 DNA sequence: TGTGCCAGCAGTTTATCTTTGACTGGGAGCTCCTATAATTCACCCCTCCACTTT. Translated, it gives CASSLSLTGSSYNSPLHF.

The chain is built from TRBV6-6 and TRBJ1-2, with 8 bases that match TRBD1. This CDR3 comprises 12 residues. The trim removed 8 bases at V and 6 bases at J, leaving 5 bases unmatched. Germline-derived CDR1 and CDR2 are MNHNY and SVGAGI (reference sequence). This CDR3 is CASGDRMNGYTF. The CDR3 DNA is TGTGCCAGCGGGGACAGGATGAATGGCTACACCTTC.

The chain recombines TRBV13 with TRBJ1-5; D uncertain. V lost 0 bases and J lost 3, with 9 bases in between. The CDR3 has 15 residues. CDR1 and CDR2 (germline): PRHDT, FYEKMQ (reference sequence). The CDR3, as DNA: TGTGCCAGCAGCTTAGGAGGAGGTCCCAATCAGCCCCAGCATTTT. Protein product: CASSLGGGPNQPQHF.

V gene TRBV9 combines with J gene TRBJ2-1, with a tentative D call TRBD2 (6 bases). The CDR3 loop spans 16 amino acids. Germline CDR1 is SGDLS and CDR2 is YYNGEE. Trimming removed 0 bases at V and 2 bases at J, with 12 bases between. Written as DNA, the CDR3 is TGTGCCAGCAGCGTAGCGGGCGGGACCGCCTACAATGAGCAGTTCTTC. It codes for CASSVAGGTAYNEQFF.

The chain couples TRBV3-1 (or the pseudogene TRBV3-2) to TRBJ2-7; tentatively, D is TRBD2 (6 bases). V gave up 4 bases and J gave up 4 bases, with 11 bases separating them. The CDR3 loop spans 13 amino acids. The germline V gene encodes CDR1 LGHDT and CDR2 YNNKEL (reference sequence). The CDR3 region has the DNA TGTGCCAGCAGCCGGGCGGGGAGGTACGAGCAGTACTTC. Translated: CASSRAGRYEQYF.

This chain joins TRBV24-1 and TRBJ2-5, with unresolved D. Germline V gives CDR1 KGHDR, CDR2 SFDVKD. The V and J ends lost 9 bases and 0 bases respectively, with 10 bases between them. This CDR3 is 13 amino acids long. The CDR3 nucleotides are TGTGCCACCCAGGCTCCATACCAAGAGACCCAGTACTTC. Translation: CATQAPYQETQYF.

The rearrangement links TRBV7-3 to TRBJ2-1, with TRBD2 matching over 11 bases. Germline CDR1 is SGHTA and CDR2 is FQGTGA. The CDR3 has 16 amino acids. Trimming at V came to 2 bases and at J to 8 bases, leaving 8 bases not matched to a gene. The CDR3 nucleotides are TGTGCCAGCAGCTTATCTAGCGGGGGGACCCGGGATGAGCAGTTCTTC. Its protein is CASSLSSGGTRDEQFF.

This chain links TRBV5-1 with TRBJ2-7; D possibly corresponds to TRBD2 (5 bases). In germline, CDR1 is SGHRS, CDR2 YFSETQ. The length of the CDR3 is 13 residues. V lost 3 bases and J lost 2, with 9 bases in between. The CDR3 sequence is CASSSRGPYEQYF. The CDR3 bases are TGCGCCAGCAGCTCCCGGGGTCCCTACGAGCAGTACTTC.

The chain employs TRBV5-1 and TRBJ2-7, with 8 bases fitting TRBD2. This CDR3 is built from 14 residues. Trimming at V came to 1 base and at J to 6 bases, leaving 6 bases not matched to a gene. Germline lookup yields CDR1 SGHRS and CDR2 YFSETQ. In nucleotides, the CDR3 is TGCGCCAGCAGCTTGACCGGTAGCGGGACCGAGCAGTACTTC. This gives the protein CASSLTGSGTEQYF.

CDR3 in DNA: TGTGCCAGCAGCCAAGATAGAGTGGCGGGGGGCTCCTACAATGAGCAGTTCTTC. This sequence encodes CASSQDRVAGGSYNEQFF. This chain uses TRBV4-2 with TRBJ2-1; 8 bases are shared with TRBD2. Germline CDR1 and CDR2: LGHNA and YNFKEQ. Trimming took 0 bases from V and 0 from J; bases not matched to a gene: 7. The CDR3 is made up of 18 amino acids.

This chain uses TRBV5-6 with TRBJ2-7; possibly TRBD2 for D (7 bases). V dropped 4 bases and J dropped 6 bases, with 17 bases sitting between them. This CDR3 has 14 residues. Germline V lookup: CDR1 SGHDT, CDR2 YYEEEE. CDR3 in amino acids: CASSPRGRDLEQYF. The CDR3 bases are TGTGCCAGCAGCCCAAGGGGGAGGGATCTCGAGCAGTACTTC.